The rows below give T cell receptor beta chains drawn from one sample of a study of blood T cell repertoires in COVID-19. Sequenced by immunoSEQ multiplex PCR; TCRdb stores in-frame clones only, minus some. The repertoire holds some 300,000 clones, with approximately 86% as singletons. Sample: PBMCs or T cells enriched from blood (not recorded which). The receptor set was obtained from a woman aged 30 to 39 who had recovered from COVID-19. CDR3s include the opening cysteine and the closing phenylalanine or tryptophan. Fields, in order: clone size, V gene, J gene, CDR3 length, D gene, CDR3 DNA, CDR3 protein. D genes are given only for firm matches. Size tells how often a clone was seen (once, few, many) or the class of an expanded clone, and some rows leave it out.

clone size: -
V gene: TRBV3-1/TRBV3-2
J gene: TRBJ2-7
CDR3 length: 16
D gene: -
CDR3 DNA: TGTGCCAGCAGCCAAGATGCCCGGGACATTCCCTACGAGCAGTACTTC
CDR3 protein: CASSQDARDIPYEQYF

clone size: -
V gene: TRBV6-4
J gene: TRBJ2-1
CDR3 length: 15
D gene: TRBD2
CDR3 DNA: TGTGCCAGCAGTGAGACTAGCGGGGCCCTCAATGAGCAGTTCTTC
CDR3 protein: CASSETSGALNEQFF

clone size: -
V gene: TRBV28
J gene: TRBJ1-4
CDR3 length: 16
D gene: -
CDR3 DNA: TGTGCCAGCAGTTCGGCGGGGGGAGCAACTAATGAAAAACTGTTTTTT
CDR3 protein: CASSSAGGATNEKLFF

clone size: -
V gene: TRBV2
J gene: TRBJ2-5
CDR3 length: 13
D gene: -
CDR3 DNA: TGTGCCAGCAGACAAGAGACTGGTAAGACCCAGTACTTC
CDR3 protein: CASRQETGKTQYF

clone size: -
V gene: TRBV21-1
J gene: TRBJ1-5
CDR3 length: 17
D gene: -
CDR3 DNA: TGTGCCAGCAGCGGGTGCTCAGGGGGCCTCTTTAATCAGCCCCAGCATTTT
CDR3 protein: CASSGCSGGLFNQPQHF

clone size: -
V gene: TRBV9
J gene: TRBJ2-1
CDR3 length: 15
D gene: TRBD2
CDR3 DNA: TGTGCCAGCAGCGGCCAGCGGGGCATGTACAATGAGCAGTTCTTC
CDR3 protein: CASSGQRGMYNEQFF

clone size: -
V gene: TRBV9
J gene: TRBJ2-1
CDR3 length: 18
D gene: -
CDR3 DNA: TGTGCCAGCAGCGTAGCAGAACTAGAAATCGTCTCCTACAATGAGCAGTTCTTC
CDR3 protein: CASSVAELEIVSYNEQFF

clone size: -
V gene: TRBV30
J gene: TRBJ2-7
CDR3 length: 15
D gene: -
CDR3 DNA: TGTGCCTGGAGTGTACTTGGGGGGGCCCCCTACGAGCAGTACTTC
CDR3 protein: CAWSVLGGAPYEQYF

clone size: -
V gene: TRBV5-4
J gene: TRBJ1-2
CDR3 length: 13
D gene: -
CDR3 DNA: TGTGCCAGCAGCACGGCGGGAGCCCCCGGCTACACCTTC
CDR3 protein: CASSTAGAPGYTF

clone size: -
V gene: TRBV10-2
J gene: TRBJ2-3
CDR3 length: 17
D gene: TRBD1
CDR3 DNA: TGCGCCAGCAGTGCCCACGGACAGGGGGCAGGGACAGATACGCAGTATTTT
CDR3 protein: CASSAHGQGAGTDTQYF

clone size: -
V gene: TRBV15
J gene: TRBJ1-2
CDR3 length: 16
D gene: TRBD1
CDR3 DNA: TGTGCCACCAGCAGAGGGACGCTGACAGGGGTGGAAGGCTACACCTTC
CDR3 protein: CATSRGTLTGVEGYTF

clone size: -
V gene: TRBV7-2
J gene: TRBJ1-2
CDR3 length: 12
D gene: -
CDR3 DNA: TGTGCCAGCAGCTTTGGGGGGTATGGCTACACCTTC
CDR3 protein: CASSFGGYGYTF

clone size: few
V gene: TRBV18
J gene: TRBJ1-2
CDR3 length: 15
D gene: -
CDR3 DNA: TGTGCCAGCTCACCAGTGGACAGTCCGGGCGGCGGCTACACCTTC
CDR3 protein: CASSPVDSPGGGYTF

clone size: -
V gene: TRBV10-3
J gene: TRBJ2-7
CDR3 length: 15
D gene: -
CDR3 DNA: TGTGCCATCAGTGAGATTGAGACAGAGGAGATTGAGCAGTACTTC
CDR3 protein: CAISEIETEEIEQYF

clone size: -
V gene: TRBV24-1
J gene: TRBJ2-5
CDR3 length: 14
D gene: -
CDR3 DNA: TGTGCCACCAGTGACCACGACAGTACGGTGACCCAGTACTTC
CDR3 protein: CATSDHDSTVTQYF

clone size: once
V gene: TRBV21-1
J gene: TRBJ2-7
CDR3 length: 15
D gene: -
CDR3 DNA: TGTGCCAGCAGTGTCCATGAGACTCACATCTACGAGCAGTACTTC
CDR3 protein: CASSVHETHIYEQYF

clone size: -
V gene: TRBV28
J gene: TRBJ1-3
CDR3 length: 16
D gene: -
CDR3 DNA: TGTGCCAGCAGTTTAAGCGCAGGGGAGTCTGGAAACACCATATATTTT
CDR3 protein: CASSLSAGESGNTIYF

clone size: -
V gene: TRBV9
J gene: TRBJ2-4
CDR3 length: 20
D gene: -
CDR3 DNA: TGTGCCAGCAGCGTGGTATGCGGGCTTGGGAGAATTCTGGCCAAAAACATTCAGTACTTC
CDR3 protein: CASSVVCGLGRILAKNIQYF

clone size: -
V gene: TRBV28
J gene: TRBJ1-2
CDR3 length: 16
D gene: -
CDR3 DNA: TGTGCCAGCGTTCGGGGGGGTTTCTCAGCTAACTATGGCTACACCTTC
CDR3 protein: CASVRGGFSANYGYTF

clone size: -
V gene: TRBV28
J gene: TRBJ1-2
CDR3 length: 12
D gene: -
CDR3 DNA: TGTGCCAGCAGTCGAGGGATCTATGGCTACACCTTC
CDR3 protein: CASSRGIYGYTF

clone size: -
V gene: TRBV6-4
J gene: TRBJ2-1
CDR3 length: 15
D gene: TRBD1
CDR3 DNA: TGTGCCAGCAGCCCCGACAGGGGCTCCTACAATGAGCAGTTCTTC
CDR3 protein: CASSPDRGSYNEQFF

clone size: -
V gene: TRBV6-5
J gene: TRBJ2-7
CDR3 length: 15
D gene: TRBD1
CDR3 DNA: TGTGCCAGCAGTTCGCCTCGACAGGGCCGCTACGAGCAGTACTTC
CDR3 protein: CASSSPRQGRYEQYF